This T cell receptor (beta chain) was retrieved from a study of response to subunit inactivated influenza vaccine. This CDR3 comprises 9 residues. Between the trimmed V and J ends, which lost 0 bases and 7 bases, there was a span of 0 bases. Per germline, CDR1 DFQATT and CDR2 SNEGSKA (reference sequence). Whole-study results and caveats: Authors suggested seasonal influenza vaccinations each recruit few new T cells.

TCRdb reanalysed the RT-PCR reads using MiXCR and keeps one entry per CDR3 protein. The data show roughly 700,000 distinct CDR3 sequences, approximately 15% seen once. In regard to this clonotype: Its antigen is currently unknown.

The specimen was PBMCs from blood, collected 14 to 15 days before vaccination. V and J are TRBV20-1 and TRBJ2-5; D unresolved. This TCR derives from a man aged 50 or older who received an inactivated influenza vaccine. The CDR3 coding sequence is TGCAGTGCTAGAGAGACCCAGTACTTC. Its translation is CSARETQYF.